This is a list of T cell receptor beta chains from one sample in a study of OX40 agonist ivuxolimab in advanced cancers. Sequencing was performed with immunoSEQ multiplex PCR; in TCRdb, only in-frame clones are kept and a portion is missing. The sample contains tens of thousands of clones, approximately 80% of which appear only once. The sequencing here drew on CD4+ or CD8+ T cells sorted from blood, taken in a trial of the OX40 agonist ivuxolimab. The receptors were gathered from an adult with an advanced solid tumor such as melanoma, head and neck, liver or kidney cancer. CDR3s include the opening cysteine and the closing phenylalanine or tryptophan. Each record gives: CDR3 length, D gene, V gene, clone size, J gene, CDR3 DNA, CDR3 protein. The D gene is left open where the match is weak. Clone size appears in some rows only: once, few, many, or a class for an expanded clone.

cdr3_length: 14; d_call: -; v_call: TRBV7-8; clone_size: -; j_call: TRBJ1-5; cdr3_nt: TGTGCCAGCAGCTTATTGCCGAGGAGGCAGCCCCAGCATTTT; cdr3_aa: CASSLLPRRQPQHF
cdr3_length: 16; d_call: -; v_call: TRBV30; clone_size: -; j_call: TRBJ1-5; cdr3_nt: TGTGCCTGGAGTGTATCGGGGGGTTATAGCAATCAGCCCCAGCATTTT; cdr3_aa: CAWSVSGGYSNQPQHF
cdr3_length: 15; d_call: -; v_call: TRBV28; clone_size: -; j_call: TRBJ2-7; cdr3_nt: TGTGCCAGCAGTGACTCGTTGGGGGGCCACTACGAGCAGTACTTC; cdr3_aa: CASSDSLGGHYEQYF
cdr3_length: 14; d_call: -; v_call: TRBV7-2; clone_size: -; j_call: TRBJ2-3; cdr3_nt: TGTGCCAGCAGCTTAAAGGAGGGAGGAGATACGCAGTATTTT; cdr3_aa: CASSLKEGGDTQYF
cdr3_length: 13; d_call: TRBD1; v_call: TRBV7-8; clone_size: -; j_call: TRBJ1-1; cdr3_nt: TGTGCCAGCAGCTTAGGACCCCAGGGGGGAGCTTTCTTT; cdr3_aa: CASSLGPQGGAFF
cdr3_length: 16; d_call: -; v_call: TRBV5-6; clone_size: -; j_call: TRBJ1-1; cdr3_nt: TGTGCCAGCAGCCTTTATCAGGGTATGATGAACACTGAAGCTTTCTTT; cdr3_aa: CASSLYQGMMNTEAFF
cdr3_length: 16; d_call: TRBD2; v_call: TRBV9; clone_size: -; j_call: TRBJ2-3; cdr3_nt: TGTGCCAGCAGCGGCCATAGCGGGGTGATCACAGATACGCAGTATTTT; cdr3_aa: CASSGHSGVITDTQYF
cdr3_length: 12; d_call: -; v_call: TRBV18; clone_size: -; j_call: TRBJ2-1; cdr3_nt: TGTGCCAGCTCACCATACTCAAATGAGCAGTTCTTC; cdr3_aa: CASSPYSNEQFF
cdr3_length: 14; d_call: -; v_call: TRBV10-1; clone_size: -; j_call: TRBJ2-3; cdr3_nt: TGCGCCAGCAGTGAGACAGCAGTCACAGATACGCAGTATTTT; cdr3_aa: CASSETAVTDTQYF
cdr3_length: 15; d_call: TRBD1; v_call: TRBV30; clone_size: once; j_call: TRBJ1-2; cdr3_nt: TGTGCCTGGAGTGCCGGGACAGCTCCCTTGCGTGGCTACACCTTC; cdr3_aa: CAWSAGTAPLRGYTF
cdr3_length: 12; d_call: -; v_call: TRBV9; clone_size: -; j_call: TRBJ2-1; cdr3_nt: TGTGCCAGCAGTTGGGGGAAGTCTGAGCAGTTCTTC; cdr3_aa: CASSWGKSEQFF
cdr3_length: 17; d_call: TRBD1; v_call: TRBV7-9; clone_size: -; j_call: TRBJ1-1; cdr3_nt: TGTGCCAGCAGCTTAGGACTGGACAGGGGCGGGCGGACTGAAGCTTTCTTT; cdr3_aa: CASSLGLDRGGRTEAFF
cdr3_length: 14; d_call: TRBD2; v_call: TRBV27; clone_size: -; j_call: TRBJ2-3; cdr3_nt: TGTGCCAGCAGTTTATCGGCGGGGGGAGATACGCAGTATTTT; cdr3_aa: CASSLSAGGDTQYF
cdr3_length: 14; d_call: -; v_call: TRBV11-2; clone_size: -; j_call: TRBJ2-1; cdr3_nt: TGTGCCAGCAGCTTACCACAGGGAACCAATGAGCAGTTCTTC; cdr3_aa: CASSLPQGTNEQFF
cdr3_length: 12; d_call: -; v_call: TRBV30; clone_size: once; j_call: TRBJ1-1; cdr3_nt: TGTGCCTGGAGTGTTGGGGACACTGAAGCTTTCTTT; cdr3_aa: CAWSVGDTEAFF
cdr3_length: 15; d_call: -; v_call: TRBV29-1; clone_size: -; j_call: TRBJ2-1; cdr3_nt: TGCAGCGTTGCCGACAGGTGGCGCTCCTACAATGAGCAGTTCTTC; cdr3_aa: CSVADRWRSYNEQFF
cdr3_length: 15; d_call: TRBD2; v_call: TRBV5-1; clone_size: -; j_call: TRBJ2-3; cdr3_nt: TGCGCCAGCAGCTGGCTAGCGGGACCCACAGATACGCAGTATTTT; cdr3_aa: CASSWLAGPTDTQYF
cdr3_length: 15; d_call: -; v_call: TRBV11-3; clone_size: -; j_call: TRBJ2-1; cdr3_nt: TGTGCCAGCGCCCGAACGGCCGACGGACTCAATGAGCAGTTCTTC; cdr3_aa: CASARTADGLNEQFF
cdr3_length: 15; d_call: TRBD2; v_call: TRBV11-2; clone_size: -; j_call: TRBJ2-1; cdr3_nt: TGTGCCAGCAGCCCCCGACTAGCGACCAAGATTTGGCAGTTCTTC; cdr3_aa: CASSPRLATKIWQFF
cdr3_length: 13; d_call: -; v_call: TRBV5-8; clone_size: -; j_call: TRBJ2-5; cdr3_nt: TGTGCCAGCAGGTCTTCTAGCTTAGAGACCCAGTACTTC; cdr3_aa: CASRSSSLETQYF
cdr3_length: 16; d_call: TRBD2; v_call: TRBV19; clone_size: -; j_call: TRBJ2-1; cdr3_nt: TGTGCCAGTAGTTTTCAGGGACTAGCGGGAGCGTATGAGCAGTTCTTC; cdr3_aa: CASSFQGLAGAYEQFF
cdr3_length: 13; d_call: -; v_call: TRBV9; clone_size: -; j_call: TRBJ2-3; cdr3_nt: TGTGCCAGCGGTGGACGAAGAACAGATACGCAGTATTTT; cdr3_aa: CASGGRRTDTQYF
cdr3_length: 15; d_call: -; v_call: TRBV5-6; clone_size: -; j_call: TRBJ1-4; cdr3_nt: TGTGCCAGCAGCTCGAACCGGGCGGTTAATGAAAAACTGTTTTTT; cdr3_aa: CASSSNRAVNEKLFF
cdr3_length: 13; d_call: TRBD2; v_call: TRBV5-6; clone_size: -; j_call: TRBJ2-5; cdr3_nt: TGTGCCAGCAGCCTGACTAGCGGAGAGACCCAGTACTTC; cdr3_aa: CASSLTSGETQYF
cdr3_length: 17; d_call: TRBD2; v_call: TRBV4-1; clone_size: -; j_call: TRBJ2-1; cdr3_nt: TGCGCCAGCAGCCAAGGCAGCGGGGGCAGCTCCTACAATGAGCAGTTCTTC; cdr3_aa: CASSQGSGGSSYNEQFF
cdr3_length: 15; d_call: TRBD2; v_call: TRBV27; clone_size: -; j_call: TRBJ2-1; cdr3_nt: TGTGCCAGCAGTTCCGGGGGGAGCTCCTACAATGAGCAGTTCTTC; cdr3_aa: CASSSGGSSYNEQFF
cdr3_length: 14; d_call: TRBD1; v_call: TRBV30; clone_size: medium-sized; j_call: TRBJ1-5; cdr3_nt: TGTGCCTGGAGTCGGTCAGGGGGAGGACAGCCCCAGCATTTT; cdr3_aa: CAWSRSGGGQPQHF
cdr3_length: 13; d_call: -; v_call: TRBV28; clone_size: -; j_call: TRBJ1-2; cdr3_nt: TGTGCCAGCAGTGGGAGGGTCACCTATGGCTACACCTTC; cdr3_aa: CASSGRVTYGYTF
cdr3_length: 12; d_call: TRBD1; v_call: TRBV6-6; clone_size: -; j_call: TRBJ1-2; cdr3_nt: TGTGCCACCGGGACAGGGGGCGATGGCTACACCTTC; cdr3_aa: CATGTGGDGYTF
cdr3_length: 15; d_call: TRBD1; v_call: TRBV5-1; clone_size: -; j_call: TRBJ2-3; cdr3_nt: TGCGCCAGCAGCTCGGGACAGGGGAGGGCAGATACGCAGTATTTT; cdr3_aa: CASSSGQGRADTQYF
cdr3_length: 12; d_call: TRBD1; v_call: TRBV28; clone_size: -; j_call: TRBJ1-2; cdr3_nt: TGTGCCATAGGACAGGGGGTCCATGGCTACACCTTC; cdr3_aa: CAIGQGVHGYTF
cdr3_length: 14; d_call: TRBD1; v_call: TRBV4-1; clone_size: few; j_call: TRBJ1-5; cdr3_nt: TGCGCCACCTCCCGGACAGGGAACAATCAGCCCCAGCATTTT; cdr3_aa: CATSRTGNNQPQHF
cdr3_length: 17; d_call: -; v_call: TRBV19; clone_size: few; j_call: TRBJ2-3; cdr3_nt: TGTGCCAGCCGGGACCGAGGAGGGTTATCGAACACAGATACGCAGTATTTT; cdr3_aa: CASRDRGGLSNTDTQYF
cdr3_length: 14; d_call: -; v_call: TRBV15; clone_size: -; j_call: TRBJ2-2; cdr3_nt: TGTGCCACCAGCAGAGTAACAGCTGTGGGGGAGCTGTTTTTT; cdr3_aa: CATSRVTAVGELFF
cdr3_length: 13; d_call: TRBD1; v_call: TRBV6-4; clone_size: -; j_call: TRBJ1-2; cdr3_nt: TGTGCCAGCAGTGCCACAGGGGGCTCGGGCTACACCTTC; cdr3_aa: CASSATGGSGYTF
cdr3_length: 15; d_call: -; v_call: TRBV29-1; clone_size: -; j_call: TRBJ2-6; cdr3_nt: TGCAGCGTTGGACCACAGATCTCTGGGGCCAACGTCCTGACTTTC; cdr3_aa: CSVGPQISGANVLTF
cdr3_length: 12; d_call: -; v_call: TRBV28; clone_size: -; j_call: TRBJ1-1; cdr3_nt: TGTGCCAGCAGTTCTGGTAACACTGAAGCTTTCTTT; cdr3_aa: CASSSGNTEAFF
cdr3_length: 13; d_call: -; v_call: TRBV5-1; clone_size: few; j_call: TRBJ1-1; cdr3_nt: TGCGCCAGCAGCTTGGACAGGAACACTGAAGCTTTCTTT; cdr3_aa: CASSLDRNTEAFF
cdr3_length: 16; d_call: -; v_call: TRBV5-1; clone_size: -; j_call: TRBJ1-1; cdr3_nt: TGCGCCAGCAGCTTGGCCCGGGACACTGATAACACTGAAGCTTTCTTT; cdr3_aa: CASSLARDTDNTEAFF
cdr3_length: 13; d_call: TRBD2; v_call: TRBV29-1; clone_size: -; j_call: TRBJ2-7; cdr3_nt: TGCAGCGTAAGCCGGGAGGTCGACTACGAGCAGTACTTC; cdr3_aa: CSVSREVDYEQYF
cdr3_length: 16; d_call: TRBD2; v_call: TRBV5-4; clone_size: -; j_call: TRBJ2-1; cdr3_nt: TGTGCCAGCAGCTCCGGGGGGGTAGCGGGAGGCAATGAGCAGTTCTTC; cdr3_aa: CASSSGGVAGGNEQFF
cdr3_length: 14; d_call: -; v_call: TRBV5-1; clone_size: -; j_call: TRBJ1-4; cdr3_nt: TGCGCCAGCAGCTCGACGCCAACTAATGAAAAACTGTTTTTT; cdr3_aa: CASSSTPTNEKLFF
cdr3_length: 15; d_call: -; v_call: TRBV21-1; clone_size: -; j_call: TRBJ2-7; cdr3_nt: TGTGCCAGCAGCCCCGGGACAAGGACCCCCTACGAGCAGTACTTC; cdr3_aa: CASSPGTRTPYEQYF
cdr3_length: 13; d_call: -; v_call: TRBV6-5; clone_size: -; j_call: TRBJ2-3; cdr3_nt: TGTGCCAGCAAGGAGGGGGGCACAGATACGCAGTATTTT; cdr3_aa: CASKEGGTDTQYF
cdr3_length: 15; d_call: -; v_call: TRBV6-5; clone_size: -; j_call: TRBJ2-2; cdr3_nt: TGTGCCAGCAGTTATTCGGGGCCTGGGGCCGGGGAGCTGTTTTTT; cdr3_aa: CASSYSGPGAGELFF
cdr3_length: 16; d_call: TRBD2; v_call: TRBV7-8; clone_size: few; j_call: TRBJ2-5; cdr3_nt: TGTGCCAGCAGCTTTATTAGCGGGAGTATCCAAGAGACCCAGTACTTC; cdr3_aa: CASSFISGSIQETQYF